A selection of T cell receptor beta chains follows, all from one sample in a study of cytotoxic CD8 clonotypes in ibrutinib-treated CLL. The protocol was immunoSEQ multiplex PCR, while the TCRdb copy is restricted to in-frame clones and leaves out a portion. The sample contains around 300,000 clones, around four fifths of which appear only once. The sequencing used PBMCs, collected before ibrutinib treatment. These receptors were obtained from a human donor with chronic lymphocytic leukemia. CDR3s include the opening cysteine and the closing phenylalanine or tryptophan. The D gene is left open where the match is weak. A row's size may be missing; if present it is once, few, many or a size class.

few,TRBV6-1,TRBJ2-7,TRBD1,CAARTGGDYEQYF,TGTGCCGCCCGGACAGGGGGAGACTACGAGCAGTACTTC
-,TRBV19,TRBJ2-1,TRBD2,CASTLAGGRNEQFF,TGTGCCAGTACTCTAGCGGGAGGACGGAATGAGCAGTTCTTC
-,TRBV6-4,TRBJ1-2,TRBD1,CASSEGQGDYGYTF,TGTGCCAGCAGTGAAGGACAGGGGGACTATGGCTACACCTTC
-,TRBV7-2,TRBJ1-1,-,CASSLVTATLTEIKSEAFF,TGTGCCAGCAGCTTAGTTACGGCGACGCTGACAGAAATAAAGTCTGAAGCTTTCTTT
-,TRBV5-1,TRBJ2-1,TRBD2,CASSSGRVRDEQFF,TGCGCCAGCAGCTCGGGGAGGGTCCGCGATGAGCAGTTCTTC
-,TRBV27,TRBJ2-1,-,CASTLTGRYEQFF,TGTGCCAGCACCCTAACAGGGCGATACGAGCAGTTCTTC
-,TRBV28,TRBJ1-1,-,CASSYRTDNPRVFF,TGTGCCAGCAGTTATAGGACAGATAATCCCAGGGTTTTCTTT
-,TRBV19,TRBJ2-1,-,CASSRVARGLGNEQFF,TGTGCCAGTAGTAGGGTCGCTAGGGGGTTGGGGAATGAGCAGTTCTTC
-,TRBV30,TRBJ2-5,TRBD2,CAWSVFPITSGQETQYF,TGTGCCTGGAGTGTATTCCCCATTACTAGCGGCCAAGAGACCCAGTACTTC
-,TRBV7-6,TRBJ2-1,TRBD1,CASSLIYRGHNEQFF,TGTGCCAGCAGCTTAATCTACAGGGGACACAATGAGCAGTTCTTC
-,TRBV7-3,TRBJ2-1,TRBD2,CASSLRPREDSNEQFF,TGTGCCAGCAGCTTAAGGCCGCGGGAGGATAGTAATGAGCAGTTCTTC
-,TRBV5-1,TRBJ2-5,-,CASSLLRLQETQYF,TGCGCCAGCAGCTTGTTACGGCTCCAAGAGACCCAGTACTTC
few,TRBV12-5,TRBJ1-2,-,CASGLGIPYGYTF,TGTGCTAGTGGTTTGGGGATCCCCTATGGCTACACCTTC
-,TRBV6-4,TRBJ2-3,-,CASSPYGRGADTQYF,TGTGCCAGCAGTCCATACGGCCGAGGGGCAGATACGCAGTATTTT
-,TRBV7-2,TRBJ2-3,TRBD2,CASSLVSGRAGDTQYF,TGTGCCAGCAGCTTAGTTTCCGGGAGGGCCGGAGATACGCAGTATTTT
-,TRBV4-1,TRBJ2-3,TRBD2,CASSQASGLAGATDTQYF,TGCGCCAGCAGCCAAGCCTCGGGACTAGCGGGAGCGACAGATACGCAGTATTTT